The rows below give T cell receptor beta chains drawn from one sample of a study of T cell changes during pregnancy in multiple sclerosis. Assay: immunoSEQ multiplex PCR; the TCRdb copy retains only in-frame clones and omits some. Of some 70,000 clones detected, roughly 90% appear once; the ten largest clones hold almost 0.3%. Sequences were derived from CD4+ T cells from peripheral blood mononuclear cells, sampled in the third trimester of pregnancy. The receptors were sampled from a female donor in good health, enrolled as a control in a pregnancy study. CDR3s include the opening cysteine and the closing phenylalanine or tryptophan. The D gene is left open where the match is weak. The listing skips clone size in some rows; elsewhere it reads once, few, many or a size class.

J: TRBJ2-5; V: TRBV5-6; size: .; D: .; CDR3: CASTTSELRETQYF; DNA: TGTGCCAGCACGACTAGTGAGCTTCGGGAGACCCAGTACTTC
J: TRBJ2-3; V: TRBV7-3; size: .; D: TRBD2; CDR3: CASSLRGWGGSSTDTQYF; DNA: TGTGCCAGCAGCTTAAGAGGGTGGGGCGGGAGTAGCACAGATACGCAGTATTTT
J: TRBJ2-7; V: TRBV7-3; size: .; D: TRBD2; CDR3: CASSPTGREQYF; DNA: TGTGCCAGCAGTCCCACCGGGAGGGAGCAGTACTTC
J: TRBJ2-1; V: TRBV30; size: .; D: TRBD2; CDR3: CAWSVTSGGIKGQFF; DNA: TGTGCCTGGAGTGTAACTAGCGGGGGGATAAAAGGGCAGTTCTTC
J: TRBJ1-2; V: TRBV7-2; size: .; D: TRBD1; CDR3: CASSLPGQAYLGSGF; DNA: TGTGCCAGCAGCCTACCGGGACAGGCATATCTCGGTTCCGGCTTC
J: TRBJ1-2; V: TRBV27; size: .; D: TRBD1; CDR3: CASRDRGQGYTF; DNA: TGTGCCAGCAGGGACAGGGGTCAGGGCTACACCTTT
J: TRBJ2-2; V: TRBV7-2; size: .; D: TRBD1; CDR3: CASSADRTGELFF; DNA: TGTGCCAGCAGCGCGGACAGGACCGGGGAGCTGTTTTTT
J: TRBJ1-2; V: TRBV5-4; size: once; D: .; CDR3: CASSWDTNYGYTF; DNA: TGTGCCAGCAGCTGGGACACTAACTATGGCTACACCTTC
J: TRBJ2-2; V: TRBV5-6; size: .; D: .; CDR3: CASSQPRDKYTGELFF; DNA: TGTGCCAGCAGCCAACCTCGGGACAAGTACACCGGGGAGCTGTTTTTT
J: TRBJ1-4; V: TRBV5-1; size: .; D: TRBD1; CDR3: CASSKGQGPATNEKLFF; DNA: TGCGCCAGCAGCAAGGGACAGGGCCCTGCAACTAATGAAAAACTGTTTTTT
J: TRBJ2-2; V: TRBV27; size: .; D: TRBD2; CDR3: CATYRGGAGTGELFF; DNA: TGTGCCACCTACCGGGGAGGGGCGGGCACCGGGGAGCTGTTTTTT
J: TRBJ2-3; V: TRBV9; size: .; D: .; CDR3: CASSVESGATDTQYF; DNA: TGTGCCAGCAGCGTAGAAAGTGGGGCCACAGATACGCAGTATTTT
J: TRBJ1-3; V: TRBV18; size: .; D: .; CDR3: CASSLNGNQGNGNTIYF; DNA: TGTGCCAGCTCCCTCAACGGAAATCAGGGGAATGGAAACACCATATATTTT
J: TRBJ2-1; V: TRBV5-1; size: once; D: TRBD2; CDR3: CASSLAASGGVNEQFF; DNA: TGCGCCAGCAGCTTGGCAGCTAGCGGGGGGGTAAATGAGCAGTTCTTC
J: TRBJ1-6; V: TRBV7-3; size: .; D: .; CDR3: CASSPTGSSPLHF; DNA: TGTGCCAGCAGCCCTACCGGGTCCTCACCCCTCCACTTT
J: TRBJ1-2; V: TRBV7-9; size: .; D: .; CDR3: CASSLAGPAHGYTF; DNA: TGTGCCAGCAGCTTAGCGGGCCCGGCTCATGGCTACACCTTC
J: TRBJ2-1; V: TRBV19; size: .; D: TRBD1; CDR3: CASSILLGQGIDEQFF; DNA: TGTGCCAGTAGTATCCTATTGGGACAGGGAATCGATGAGCAGTTCTTC
J: TRBJ1-2; V: TRBV2; size: once; D: TRBD1; CDR3: CASSKQGADYGYTF; DNA: TGTGCCAGCAGTAAACAGGGGGCTGACTATGGCTACACCTTC
J: TRBJ2-5; V: TRBV18; size: .; D: .; CDR3: CASSLQGSETQYF; DNA: TGTGCCAGCTCACTACAGGGCAGCGAGACCCAGTACTTC
J: TRBJ1-2; V: TRBV28; size: .; D: .; CDR3: CASSSSPLNYGYTF; DNA: TGTGCCAGCAGCTCCTCCCCTCTTAACTATGGCTACACCTTC